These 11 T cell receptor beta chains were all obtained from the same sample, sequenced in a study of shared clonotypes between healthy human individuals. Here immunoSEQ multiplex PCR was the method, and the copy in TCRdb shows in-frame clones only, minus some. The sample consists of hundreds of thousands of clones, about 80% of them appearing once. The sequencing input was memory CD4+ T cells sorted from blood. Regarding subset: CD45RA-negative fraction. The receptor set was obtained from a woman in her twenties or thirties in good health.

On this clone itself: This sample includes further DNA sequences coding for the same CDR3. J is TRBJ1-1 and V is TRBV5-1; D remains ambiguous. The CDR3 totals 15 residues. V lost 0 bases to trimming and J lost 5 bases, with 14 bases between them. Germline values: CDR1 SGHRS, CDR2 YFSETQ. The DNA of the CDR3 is TGCGCCAGCAGCTTGGAGGCAGGAGGAAGTACTGAAGCTTTCTTT. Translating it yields CASSLEAGGSTEAFF.

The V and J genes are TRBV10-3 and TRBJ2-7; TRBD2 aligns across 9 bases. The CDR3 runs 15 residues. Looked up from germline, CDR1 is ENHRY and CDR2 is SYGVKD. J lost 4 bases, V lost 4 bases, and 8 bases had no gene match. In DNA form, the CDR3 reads TGTGCCATCAGTGGAGAAGCGGGGGGACTTTACGAGCAGTACTTC. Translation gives CAISGEAGGLYEQYF.

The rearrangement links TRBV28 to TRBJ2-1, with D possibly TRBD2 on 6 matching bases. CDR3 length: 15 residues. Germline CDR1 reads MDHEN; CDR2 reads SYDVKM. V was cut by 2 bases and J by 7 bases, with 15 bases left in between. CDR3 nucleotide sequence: TGTGCCAGCAGTTTAGTGGGGGGACGGGGGAATGAGCAGTTCTTC. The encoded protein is CASSLVGGRGNEQFF.

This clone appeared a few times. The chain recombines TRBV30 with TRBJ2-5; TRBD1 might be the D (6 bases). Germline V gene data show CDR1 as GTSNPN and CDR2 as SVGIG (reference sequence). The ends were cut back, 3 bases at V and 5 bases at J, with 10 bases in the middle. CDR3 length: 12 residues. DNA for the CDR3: TGTGCCTGGAGACAGGGATGGGAGACCCAGTACTTC. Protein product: CAWRQGWETQYF.

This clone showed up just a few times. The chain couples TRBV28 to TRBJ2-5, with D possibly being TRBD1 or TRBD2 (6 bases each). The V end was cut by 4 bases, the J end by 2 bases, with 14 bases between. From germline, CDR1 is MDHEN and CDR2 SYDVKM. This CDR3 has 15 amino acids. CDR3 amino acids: CASSSDQGRQETQYF. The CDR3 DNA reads TGTGCCAGCAGTTCAGACCAGGGGAGGCAAGAGACCCAGTACTTC.

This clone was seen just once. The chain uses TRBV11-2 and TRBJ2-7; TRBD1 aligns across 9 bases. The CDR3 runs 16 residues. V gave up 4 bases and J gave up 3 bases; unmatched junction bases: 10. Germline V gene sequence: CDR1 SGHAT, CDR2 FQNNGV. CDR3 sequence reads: CASSSSDGTGRYEQYF. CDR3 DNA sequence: TGTGCCAGCAGCTCCAGTGACGGGACAGGGCGCTACGAGCAGTACTTC.

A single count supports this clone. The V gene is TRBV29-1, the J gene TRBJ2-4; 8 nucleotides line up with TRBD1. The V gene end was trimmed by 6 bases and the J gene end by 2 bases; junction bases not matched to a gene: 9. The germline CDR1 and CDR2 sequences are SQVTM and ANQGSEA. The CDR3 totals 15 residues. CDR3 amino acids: CSVGDRGSSKNIQYF. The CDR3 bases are TGCAGCGTGGGTGACAGGGGTTCGTCCAAAAACATTCAGTACTTC.

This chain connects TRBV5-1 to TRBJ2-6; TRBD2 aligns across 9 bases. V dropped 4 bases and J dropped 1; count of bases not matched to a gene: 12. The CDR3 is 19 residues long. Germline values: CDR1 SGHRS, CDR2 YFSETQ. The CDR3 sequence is CASSGEPAGGLSGANVLTF. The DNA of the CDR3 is TGCGCCAGCAGCGGAGAGCCAGCGGGAGGTCTTTCTGGGGCCAACGTCCTGACTTTC.

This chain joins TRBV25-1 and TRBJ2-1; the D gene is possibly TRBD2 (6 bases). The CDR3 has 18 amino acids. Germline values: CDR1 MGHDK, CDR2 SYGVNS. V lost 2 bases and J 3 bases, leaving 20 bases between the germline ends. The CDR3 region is CASSEPKPGEGIYNEQFF. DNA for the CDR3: TGTGCCAGCAGTGAACCTAAACCGGGAGAAGGGATCTACAATGAGCAGTTCTTC.

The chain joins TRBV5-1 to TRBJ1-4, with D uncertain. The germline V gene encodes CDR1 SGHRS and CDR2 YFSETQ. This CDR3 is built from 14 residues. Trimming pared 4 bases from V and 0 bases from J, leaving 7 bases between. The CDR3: CASSADTTNEKLFF. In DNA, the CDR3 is TGCGCCAGCAGCGCCGACACAACTAATGAAAAACTGTTTTTT.

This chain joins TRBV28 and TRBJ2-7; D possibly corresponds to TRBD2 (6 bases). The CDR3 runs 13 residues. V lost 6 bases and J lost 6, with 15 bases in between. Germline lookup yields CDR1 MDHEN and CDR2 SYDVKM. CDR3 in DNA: TGTGCCAGCAGGCCCCGGGGGTTGGGCGAGCAGTACTTC. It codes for CASRPRGLGEQYF.